These T cell receptor beta chains were read from a single sample in a study of OX40 agonist ivuxolimab in advanced cancers. The data were produced by immunoSEQ multiplex PCR, yet TCRdb's version contains in-frame clones alone and is incomplete. The sample lists under 70,000 clones; 75% to 90% were seen once. Sequencing was performed on CD4+ or CD8+ T cells sorted from blood, taken in a trial of the OX40 agonist ivuxolimab. The receptors were gathered from an adult with an advanced solid tumor such as melanoma, head and neck, liver or kidney cancer. Both conserved end residues are part of each CDR3. The order of the fields is clone size, J gene, D gene, V gene, CDR3 protein, CDR3 DNA. A D gene is named only where the DNA matches it firmly. Where a row states a size, it is once, few, many or the class of an expanded clone; other rows omit it.

abundance: NA
j_gene: TRBJ2-6
d_gene: NA
v_gene: TRBV2
CDR3aa: CASSGGLLVSGANVLTF
CDR3nt: TGTGCCAGCAGCGGGGGGCTATTAGTCTCTGGGGCCAACGTCCTGACTTTC

abundance: few
j_gene: TRBJ2-5
d_gene: NA
v_gene: TRBV5-1
CDR3aa: CASSLEETQYF
CDR3nt: TGCGCCAGCAGCTTGGAAGAGACCCAGTACTTC

abundance: NA
j_gene: TRBJ1-1
d_gene: NA
v_gene: TRBV28
CDR3aa: CASSLIDQGAEAFF
CDR3nt: TGTGCCAGCAGTTTAATAGACCAGGGAGCGGAAGCTTTCTTT

abundance: NA
j_gene: TRBJ2-2
d_gene: TRBD1
v_gene: TRBV7-8
CDR3aa: CASSLRTGMDTGELFF
CDR3nt: TGTGCCAGCAGCTTAAGGACAGGGATGGACACCGGGGAGCTGTTTTTT

abundance: NA
j_gene: TRBJ1-1
d_gene: TRBD1
v_gene: TRBV7-3
CDR3aa: CASSRDSQILFF
CDR3nt: TGTGCCAGCAGCCGGGACAGCCAGATTCTTTTCTTT

abundance: NA
j_gene: TRBJ1-1
d_gene: NA
v_gene: TRBV18
CDR3aa: CASSPSRETEAFF
CDR3nt: TGTGCCAGCTCACCAAGCCGGGAAACTGAAGCTTTCTTT

abundance: NA
j_gene: TRBJ2-2
d_gene: NA
v_gene: TRBV5-1
CDR3aa: CASSLGVSTGELFF
CDR3nt: TGCGCCAGCAGCTTGGGGGTTAGCACCGGGGAGCTGTTTTTT

abundance: few
j_gene: TRBJ1-1
d_gene: NA
v_gene: TRBV6-5
CDR3aa: CASSYKQVNTEAFF
CDR3nt: TGTGCCAGCAGTTACAAACAGGTTAACACTGAAGCTTTCTTT

abundance: once
j_gene: TRBJ1-6
d_gene: TRBD1
v_gene: TRBV19
CDR3aa: CASSLTGGDNSPLHF
CDR3nt: TGTGCCAGTAGTCTCACAGGGGGCGATAATTCACCCCTCCACTTT

abundance: NA
j_gene: TRBJ2-5
d_gene: NA
v_gene: TRBV20-1
CDR3aa: CSAIGGETQYF
CDR3nt: TGCAGTGCCATTGGGGGGGAGACCCAGTACTTC

abundance: once
j_gene: TRBJ1-2
d_gene: NA
v_gene: TRBV7-9
CDR3aa: CASSLADRGQGYTF
CDR3nt: TGTGCCAGCAGCTTAGCAGATCGGGGGCAGGGCTACACCTTC

abundance: NA
j_gene: TRBJ2-4
d_gene: NA
v_gene: TRBV30
CDR3aa: CASRDPVYPAKNIQYF
CDR3nt: TGTGCCTCCCGGGACCCGGTCTATCCAGCCAAAAACATTCAGTACTTC

abundance: NA
j_gene: TRBJ1-1
d_gene: NA
v_gene: TRBV5-6
CDR3aa: CASSLGHLNTEAFF
CDR3nt: TGTGCCAGCAGCTTGGGACACTTAAACACTGAAGCTTTCTTT

abundance: NA
j_gene: TRBJ1-5
d_gene: TRBD1
v_gene: TRBV6-6
CDR3aa: CATLGDKGANQPQHF
CDR3nt: TGTGCCACCCTAGGCGATAAGGGGGCCAATCAGCCCCAGCATTTT

abundance: NA
j_gene: TRBJ2-7
d_gene: NA
v_gene: TRBV5-3
CDR3aa: CARSLVGKKHSSYEQYF
CDR3nt: TGTGCCAGAAGCTTGGTGGGGAAGAAGCATAGCTCCTACGAGCAGTACTTC

abundance: few
j_gene: TRBJ2-2
d_gene: NA
v_gene: TRBV7-3
CDR3aa: CASSDTGYTGELFF
CDR3nt: TGTGCCAGCAGCGATACAGGGTACACCGGGGAGCTGTTTTTT

abundance: NA
j_gene: TRBJ2-7
d_gene: NA
v_gene: TRBV5-4
CDR3aa: CASSLNLDEQYF
CDR3nt: TGTGCCAGCAGCCTTAACCTCGACGAGCAGTACTTC

abundance: few
j_gene: TRBJ2-2
d_gene: NA
v_gene: TRBV7-9
CDR3aa: CASSPARQSTGELFF
CDR3nt: TGTGCCAGCAGCCCCGCTAGACAGTCAACCGGGGAGCTGTTTTTT

abundance: NA
j_gene: TRBJ1-5
d_gene: NA
v_gene: TRBV6-5
CDR3aa: CASKGGPFNQPQHF
CDR3nt: TGTGCCAGCAAGGGCGGGCCGTTTAATCAGCCCCAGCATTTT

abundance: NA
j_gene: TRBJ2-1
d_gene: TRBD1
v_gene: TRBV2
CDR3aa: CASRRDRSYNEQFF
CDR3nt: TGTGCCAGCAGACGGGACAGATCCTACAATGAGCAGTTCTTC

abundance: NA
j_gene: TRBJ2-5
d_gene: TRBD2
v_gene: TRBV6-6
CDR3aa: CASRGTSGPQETQYF
CDR3nt: TGTGCCAGCAGGGGGACTAGCGGCCCCCAAGAGACCCAGTACTTC

abundance: NA
j_gene: TRBJ1-1
d_gene: NA
v_gene: TRBV18
CDR3aa: CASSPPSRVVEAFF
CDR3nt: TGTGCCAGCTCACCACCTTCACGCGTTGTTGAAGCTTTCTTT

abundance: NA
j_gene: TRBJ2-7
d_gene: TRBD2
v_gene: TRBV18
CDR3aa: CASSPSGTRSEQYF
CDR3nt: TGTGCCAGCTCACCATCCGGGACTAGATCCGAGCAGTACTTC

abundance: NA
j_gene: TRBJ1-2
d_gene: NA
v_gene: TRBV7-2
CDR3aa: CASSRDTVGANYGYTF
CDR3nt: TGTGCCAGCAGCCGGGACACGGTAGGGGCTAACTATGGCTACACCTTC

abundance: NA
j_gene: TRBJ2-1
d_gene: NA
v_gene: TRBV18
CDR3aa: CASSPPTALLEQFF
CDR3nt: TGTGCCAGCTCACCACCTACGGCCCTACTGGAGCAGTTCTTC

abundance: NA
j_gene: TRBJ2-2
d_gene: NA
v_gene: TRBV28
CDR3aa: CANPGTQFFANTGELFF
CDR3nt: TGTGCCAACCCCGGGACACAATTTTTCGCGAACACCGGGGAGCTGTTTTTT

abundance: NA
j_gene: TRBJ1-6
d_gene: NA
v_gene: TRBV7-2
CDR3aa: CASSLALGISPLHF
CDR3nt: TGTGCCAGCAGCTTAGCGCTCGGGATTTCACCCCTCCACTTT